This section outlines one TCR beta chain sequence together with its context. These data originate in a study of control samples from healthy donors and cancer patients. Assay: immunoSEQ multiplex PCR; the TCRdb copy retains only in-frame clones and omits some. The sample holds about 40,000 clones; around 87% are singletons and the top ten take roughly a tenth. Per germline, CDR1 MNHEY and CDR2 SMNVEV (reference sequence). V was cut by 3 bases and J by 2 bases, with 11 bases left in between. There are 14 residues in the CDR3. This chain links TRBV27 with TRBJ2-7; D might be TRBD1 (5 bases). This sequence originates from a woman aged 60-75 years with lung cancer. The sample consisted of PBMCs. This CDR3 reads CASSFSQGPYEQYF. CDR3 DNA: TGTGCCAGCAGTTTTAGTCAGGGCCCCTACGAGCAGTACTTC.